Given below is one T cell receptor beta chain in context. Its target is unknown. The TCR beta CDR3 regions underwent amplification using RNA transcripts as the source. TCR CDR3 underwent first-round RT-PCR with the HTBI primer set. TCRdb ran MiXCR on the multiplex PCR reads and lists one entry per CDR3 protein. The sample has hundreds of thousands of distinct CDR3 sequences; about 15% are singletons. This specimen belongs to a study of T cells in Graves' hyperthyroidism and ophthalmopathy. Study-wide results and caveats: A 13 V-J model separated ophthalmopathy from stable hyperthyroidism.

The CDR3 has 17 amino acids. J gave up 5 bases and V 4 bases, and 10 bases lay outside the gene matches. Germline V gives CDR1 PRHDT, CDR2 FYEKMQ (reference sequence). The chain links TRBV13 to TRBJ2-2; 10 bases are shared with TRBD1. This clonotype was sampled from a woman in her thirties or forties with Graves' ophthalmopathy. Material for sequencing was blood. CDR3 protein: CASSSRQGAKRTGELFF. The CDR3 DNA sequence: TGTGCCAGCAGCTCCAGACAGGGGGCTAAAAGGACCGGGGAGCTGTTTTTT.